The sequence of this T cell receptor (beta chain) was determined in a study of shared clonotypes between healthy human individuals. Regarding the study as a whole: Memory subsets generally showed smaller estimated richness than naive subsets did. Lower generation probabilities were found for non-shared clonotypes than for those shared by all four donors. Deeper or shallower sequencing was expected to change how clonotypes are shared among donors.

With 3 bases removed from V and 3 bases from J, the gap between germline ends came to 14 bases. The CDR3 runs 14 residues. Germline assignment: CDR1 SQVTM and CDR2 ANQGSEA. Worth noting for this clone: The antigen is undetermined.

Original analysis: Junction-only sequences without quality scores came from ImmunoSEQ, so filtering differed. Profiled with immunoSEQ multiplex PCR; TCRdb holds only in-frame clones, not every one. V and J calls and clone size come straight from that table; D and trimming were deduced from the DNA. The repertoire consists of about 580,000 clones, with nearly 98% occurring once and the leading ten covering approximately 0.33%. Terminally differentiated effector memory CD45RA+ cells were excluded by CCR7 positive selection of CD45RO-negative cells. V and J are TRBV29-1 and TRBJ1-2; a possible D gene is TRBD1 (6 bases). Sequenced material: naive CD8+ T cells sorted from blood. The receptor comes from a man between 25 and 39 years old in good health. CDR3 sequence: CSVESRGAYYGYTF. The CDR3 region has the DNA TGCAGCGTTGAGTCGCGGGGGGCGTACTATGGCTACACCTTC. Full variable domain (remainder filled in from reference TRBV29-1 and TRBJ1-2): SAVISQKPSRDICQRGTSLTIQCQVDSQVTMMFWYRQQPGQSLTLIATANQGSEATYESGFVIDKFPISRPNLTFSTLTVSNMSPEDSSIYLCSVESRGAYYGYTFGSGTRLTVV.